One sample yielded the 32 T cell receptor beta chains listed below, sequenced in a study of T cell changes during pregnancy in multiple sclerosis. Profiling relied on immunoSEQ multiplex PCR, and the TCRdb table lists in-frame clones only, not all of them. Of around 83,000 clones in the sample, about nine tenths were seen once. Sequences were derived from CD4+ T cells from peripheral blood mononuclear cells, sampled in the second trimester of pregnancy. These receptors all stem from a female donor with multiple sclerosis, enrolled in a pregnancy study.

The rearrangement links TRBV30 to TRBJ1-2; no clear D. The CDR3 covers 13 residues. The V end lost 3 bases, the J end lost 1 base, and 9 bases lay between the germline ends. CDR1 is GTSNPN, CDR2 SVGIG, per germline (reference sequence). CDR3 sequence (DNA): TGTGCCTGGAGGCCGGGATTTAACTATGGCTACACCTTC. Residues: CAWRPGFNYGYTF.

The rearrangement links TRBV6-5 to TRBJ1-1, with a possible D match to TRBD1 (5 bases). Between the trimmed V and J ends, which lost 7 bases and 11 bases, there was a span of 14 bases. The germline V gene has CDR1 MNHEY and CDR2 SVGAGI. The CDR3 loop spans 11 amino acids. CDR3 region: CASTRGVLAFF. CDR3 DNA sequence: TGTGCCAGCACGCGGGGGGTGTTGGCTTTCTTT.

This chain connects TRBV6-1 to TRBJ1-2; D perhaps matches TRBD1 (5 bases). This CDR3 comprises 15 residues. The V end lost 2 bases, the J end lost 3 bases, and 13 bases lay between the germline ends. CDR1 is MNHNS, CDR2 SASEGT, per germline. The CDR3 nucleotides are TGTGCCAGCAGTGAAATGGACACATCATACTATGGCTACACCTTC. Protein sequence: CASSEMDTSYYGYTF.

This rearrangement joins TRBV7-9 to TRBJ2-7; 9 bases line up with TRBD2. The CDR3 is 15 amino acids. The germline gives CDR1 SEHNR, CDR2 FQNEAQ (reference sequence). The V gene end was trimmed by 1 base and the J gene end by 5 bases; junction bases not matched to a gene: 6. The CDR3 is CASSLEGGGADEQYF. The CDR3 DNA follows: TGTGCCAGCAGCTTAGAGGGCGGGGGGGCCGACGAGCAGTACTTC.

The gene calls are TRBV6-1 and TRBJ2-7; no firm D call. The V gene's germline CDR1 is MNHNS and CDR2 SASEGT. The CDR3 length is 12 residues. V shed 11 bases and J shed 2 bases, with 13 bases lying between them. The CDR3 DNA is TGTGCCTCCCAACGAGAGACCTACGAGCAGTACTTC. This codes for CASQRETYEQYF.

This clone showed up just once. The gene calls are TRBV5-1 and TRBJ2-1; 8 bases agree with TRBD2. CDR3 length equals 15 residues. Per germline, CDR1 SGHRS and CDR2 YFSETQ. J lost 7 bases, V lost 0 bases, and 6 bases had no gene match. CDR3 bases: TGCGCCAGCAGCTTGGGACGGGGGGGCCGGAATGAGCAGTTCTTC. This translates into CASSLGRGGRNEQFF.

This chain uses TRBV18 with TRBJ2-7; D is unclear. The germline CDR1 and CDR2 sequences are KGHSH and LQKENI. Trimming took 6 bases from V and 2 from J, leaving 11 bases between them. The length of the CDR3 is 13 residues. CDR3 in amino acids: CASSAGLTYEQYF. The CDR3 bases are TGTGCCAGCTCGGCCGGGTTAACCTACGAGCAGTACTTC.

The chain joins TRBV14 to TRBJ2-6; a possible D gene is TRBD2 (6 bases). Germline values: CDR1 SGHDN, CDR2 FVKESK. The CDR3 extends over 15 amino acids. The germline V and J ends were trimmed by 4 bases and 2 bases, with 9 bases remaining between them. The CDR3 is CASSLRTTGANVLTF. CDR3 coding DNA: TGTGCCAGCAGCCTTCGGACTACTGGGGCCAACGTCCTGACTTTC.

This chain links TRBV7-2 with TRBJ1-3, with 8 bases aligning to TRBD1. From germline, CDR1 is SGHTA and CDR2 FQGNSA. This CDR3 is 15 amino acids long. The ends lost 2 bases at V and 3 bases at J; junction bases unmatched: 3. The CDR3 reads CASSLRTGLGNTIYF. The CDR3, as DNA: TGTGCCAGCAGCTTAAGGACAGGGCTTGGAAACACCATATATTTT.

The V gene is TRBV7-2, the J gene TRBJ2-2, with D perhaps matching TRBD1 (5 bases). The CDR3 is made up of 15 amino acids. Trimming cost V 2 bases and J 0 bases, with 7 bases left between them. Germline V gene sequence: CDR1 SGHTA, CDR2 FQGNSA. CDR3 amino acids: CASSLTGANTGELFF. The CDR3 nucleotides read TGTGCCAGCAGCTTAACAGGAGCGAACACCGGGGAGCTGTTTTTT.

The chain has TRBV5-5 and TRBJ2-7, with 9 positions matching TRBD1. V dropped 3 bases and J dropped 6; count of bases not matched to a gene: 10. CDR1 and CDR2 (germline): SGHKS, YYEKEE (reference sequence). The CDR3 length is 15 residues. DNA of the CDR3: TGTGCCAGCAGCTCCCACGGGACAGGGAGTATCGAGCAGTACTTC. Its protein is CASSSHGTGSIEQYF.

The chain couples TRBV27 to TRBJ2-1; TRBD2 matches at 9 bases. The CDR3 is made up of 14 amino acids. Germline CDR1 is MNHEY and CDR2 is SMNVEV (reference sequence). With V trimmed by 7 bases and J by 6 bases, 7 bases remained unmatched. This CDR3 reads CASIGSGSFNEQFF. The CDR3 DNA is TGTGCCAGCATCGGTAGCGGGAGTTTCAATGAGCAGTTCTTC.

The chain recombines TRBV18 with TRBJ2-3; 14 bases fit TRBD2. CDR3 size: 19 residues. The V and J ends lost 3 bases and 3 bases, in that order; junction bases with no gene match: 11. Germline CDR1 and CDR2: KGHSH and LQKENI. CDR3 nucleotide sequence: TGTGCCAGCTCACCGTTGTCGGGACTAGCGGGAGTCAGTACAGATACGCAGTATTTT. It translates to CASSPLSGLAGVSTDTQYF.

This chain joins TRBV14 and TRBJ2-1; 7 bases are shared with TRBD1. Germline V lookup: CDR1 SGHDN, CDR2 FVKESK. The CDR3 totals 15 residues. V shed 3 bases and J 1 base; nucleotides not matched to a gene: 3. The CDR3 protein is CASSHLTGSYNEQFF. CDR3 in DNA: TGTGCCAGCAGCCACCTGACAGGGTCCTACAATGAGCAGTTCTTC.

The V gene is TRBV29-1, the J gene TRBJ2-3, with D perhaps matching TRBD2 (5 bases). The V gene's germline CDR1 is SQVTM and CDR2 ANQGSEA. V was shortened by 0 bases and J by 0 bases, with 13 bases between the two germline ends. This CDR3 comprises 16 residues. The CDR3 DNA follows: TGCAGCGTTGAAGATCGGCTAGCTACCAGCACAGATACGCAGTATTTT. Translated, it gives CSVEDRLATSTDTQYF.

J is TRBJ2-7 and V is TRBV7-2; the match to TRBD1 covers 11 bases. Germline-derived CDR1 and CDR2 are SGHTA and FQGNSA. The CDR3 length is 16 residues. The V gene end was trimmed by 5 bases and the J gene end by 3 bases; junction bases not matched to a gene: 9. The CDR3 DNA reads as TGTGCCAGCAGCGGACAGGGGGCCGGAAGACTCTACGAGCAGTACTTC. It yields the protein CASSGQGAGRLYEQYF.

The chain links TRBV9 to TRBJ2-2, with 11 bases that match TRBD1. This CDR3 has 15 amino acids. The V and J ends lost 3 bases and 4 bases, in that order; junction bases with no gene match: 2. CDR1 is SGDLS, CDR2 YYNGEE, per germline. The CDR3 protein is CASSAGTGGTGELFF. The DNA of the CDR3 is TGTGCCAGCAGCGCGGGGACAGGGGGCACCGGGGAGCTGTTTTTT.

The chain carries TRBV9 and TRBJ1-5; TRBD1 agrees at 9 bases. This CDR3 spans 15 amino acids. CDR1 is SGDLS and CDR2 is YYNGEE in the germline V gene. J lost 4 bases, V lost 0 bases, and 2 bases had no gene match. CDR3 region: CASSVGTGANQPQHF. DNA for the CDR3: TGTGCCAGCAGCGTAGGGACAGGGGCTAATCAGCCCCAGCATTTT.

This clone has just one count. The chain recombines TRBV6-1 with TRBJ2-1, with 13 bases aligning to TRBD2. Germline CDR1 and CDR2: MNHNS and SASEGT. The trim removed 4 bases at V and 15 bases at J, leaving 6 bases unmatched. This CDR3 region has 13 residues. DNA of the CDR3: TGTGCCAGCAGTGTCTTGGGACTAGCGGGGAGGTTCTTC. Residues: CASSVLGLAGRFF.

The gene calls are TRBV5-6 and TRBJ2-7; 9 nucleotides agree with TRBD1. The CDR3 is 15 amino acids. The germline gives CDR1 SGHDT, CDR2 YYEEEE. Trimming removed 5 bases from V and 2 bases from J; junction bases left unmatched: 8. The CDR3 here is CASRDGTGNPYEQYF. The CDR3 DNA reads TGTGCCAGCAGGGATGGGACAGGGAATCCCTACGAGCAGTACTTC.

J is TRBJ2-3 and V is TRBV7-3; 8 nucleotides align to TRBD2. V trimming: 5 bases; J trimming: 5 bases; junction bases outside the gene matches: 3. Germline values: CDR1 SGHTA, CDR2 FQGTGA. CDR3 size: 13 residues. The CDR3 protein is CASSPGGIDTQYF. CDR3 DNA sequence: TGTGCCAGCAGCCCGGGGGGGATAGATACGCAGTATTTT.

The chain is built from TRBV5-1 and TRBJ2-5; 7 nucleotides agree with TRBD2. After removal of 4 bases from V and 5 bases from J, the junction contained 14 bases not matched to a gene. There are 16 residues in the CDR3. Germline CDR1 and CDR2: SGHRS and YFSETQ. This chain's CDR3 is CASSPGGAGTGETQYF. CDR3 nucleotide sequence: TGCGCCAGCAGCCCCGGTGGAGCGGGAACGGGGGAGACCCAGTACTTC.

The chain joins TRBV19 to TRBJ1-6; 11 positions agree with TRBD1. CDR1 and CDR2 (germline): LNHDA, SQIVND (reference sequence). This CDR3 has 14 residues. With 6 bases clipped from V and 10 bases from J, the junction kept 5 bases outside the gene matches. The CDR3 DNA reads as TGTGCCAGTAGAACCGGGACAGGGGGATCACCCCTCCACTTT. Amino acids: CASRTGTGGSPLHF.

The chain combines TRBV6-5 with TRBJ2-7; the match to TRBD1 covers 9 bases. Germline trimming cut 2 bases from V and 4 bases from J; bases unmatched to any gene: 0. The CDR3 is made up of 13 amino acids. The germline gives CDR1 MNHEY, CDR2 SVGAGI. CDR3 DNA: TGTGCCAGCAGTTACGGGACAGGGTACGAGCAGTACTTC. Translated, it gives CASSYGTGYEQYF.

V and J are TRBV5-1 and TRBJ2-2, with TRBD2 matching over 10 bases. V shed 1 base and J 5 bases; nucleotides not matched to a gene: 2. CDR1 and CDR2 (germline): SGHRS, YFSETQ. The CDR3 spans 15 residues. The CDR3 reads CASSLLAGETGELFF. The CDR3 region has the DNA TGCGCCAGCAGCTTGCTAGCGGGAGAGACCGGGGAGCTGTTTTTT.

The chain employs TRBV6-6 and TRBJ2-7; D gene unclear. The V and J ends lost 8 bases and 3 bases respectively, with 8 bases between them. The CDR3 is 11 amino acids. Germline assignment: CDR1 MNHNY and CDR2 SVGAGI (reference sequence). The CDR3, as DNA: TGTGCCAGCCAGATCAACTACGAGCAGTACTTC. Translation gives CASQINYEQYF.

The genes are TRBV5-1 and TRBJ2-5; TRBD2 might be the D (6 bases). This CDR3 is built from 12 residues. The V end was cut by 4 bases, the J end by 4 bases, with 8 bases between. CDR1 and CDR2 from the germline V gene are SGHRS and YFSETQ. For the CDR3, the DNA is TGCGCCAGCAGCCGAGCGGGAGAGACCCAGTACTTC. Amino acids: CASSRAGETQYF. The full variable domain, with the rest looked up from reference TRBV5-1 and TRBJ2-5, is KAGVTQTPRYLIKTRGQQVTLSCSPISGHRSVSWYQQTPGQGLQFLFEYFSETQRNKGNFPGRFSGRQFSNSRSEMNVSTLELGDSALYLCASSRAGETQYFGPGTRLLVL.

The sample holds a few counts of this clone. The chain joins TRBV27 to TRBJ1-1, with D perhaps matching TRBD1 (6 bases). This CDR3 is 14 amino acids long. Trimming pared 3 bases from V and 4 bases from J, leaving 12 bases between. Germline V gives CDR1 MNHEY, CDR2 SMNVEV (reference sequence). CDR3 sequence reads: CASSFQGKFTEAFF. In DNA form, the CDR3 reads TGTGCCAGCAGTTTTCAGGGGAAATTCACTGAAGCTTTCTTT.

J is TRBJ2-2 and V is TRBV2, with TRBD2 matching over 13 bases. The trim removed 3 bases at V and 5 bases at J, leaving 0 bases unmatched. This CDR3 has 15 residues. Germline V CDR1 and CDR2: SNHLY, FYNNEI. The CDR3 nucleotides are TGTGCCAGCAGTGAGACTAGCGGGAGGACCGGGGAGCTGTTTTTT. This gives the protein CASSETSGRTGELFF.

This clone was recorded once. The chain is built from TRBV5-1 and TRBJ2-5; D may be TRBD1 (7 bases). V shed 4 bases and J shed 3 bases, with 25 bases lying between them. The CDR3 sequence is 18 residues long. CDR1 is SGHRS, CDR2 YFSETQ, per germline. CDR3 loop: CASSQMEGPQGGEETQYF. CDR3 nucleotides: TGCGCCAGCAGCCAAATGGAAGGGCCTCAGGGGGGCGAAGAGACCCAGTACTTC.

The chain combines TRBV28 with TRBJ1-2; TRBD1 matches at 7 bases. The ends lost 6 bases at V and 4 bases at J; junction bases unmatched: 5. The CDR3 is made up of 13 amino acids. Per the germline V gene, CDR1 is MDHEN and CDR2 is SYDVKM. This CDR3 reads CASRTTGTYGYTF. The CDR3 region has the DNA TGTGCCAGCAGAACGACAGGGACCTATGGCTACACCTTC.

The chain carries TRBV2 and TRBJ1-1, with TRBD1 matching 7 bases. This CDR3 has 13 residues. Germline CDR1 reads SNHLY; CDR2 reads FYNNEI. V was pared by 1 base and J by 5 bases, with 1 base of the junction left unmatched. This CDR3 reads CASSEEGQTEAFF. Written as DNA, the CDR3 is TGTGCCAGCAGTGAAGAGGGACAGACTGAAGCTTTCTTT.